This T cell receptor beta chain is from a study of blood T cell repertoires in COVID-19. Background on the study: PBMCs, B-cell-depleted T cells, or T cells were the source of the cDNA or gDNA that made up the material.

The repertoire was sequenced with immunoSEQ multiplex PCR; TCRdb's copy has only in-frame clones and lacks some. Counted here are under 50,000 clones, 82% occurring once; the ten biggest clones make up more than 4%. The TCR was taken from a woman aged 70-85 years with acute or convalescent COVID-19. The sequencing sample was made of peripheral blood.

CDR3 coding DNA: TGTGCCAGCAGCCCGCCGGGACTAGCGGGAGGCCGCGGGGAGCTGTTTTTT. It is translated as CASSPPGLAGGRGELFF. The rearrangement joins TRBV5-4 to TRBJ2-2; 15 positions agree with TRBD2. Germline-derived CDR1 and CDR2 are SGHNT and YYREEE (reference sequence). J gave up 7 bases and V 4 bases, and 8 bases lay outside the gene matches. There are 17 residues in the CDR3.